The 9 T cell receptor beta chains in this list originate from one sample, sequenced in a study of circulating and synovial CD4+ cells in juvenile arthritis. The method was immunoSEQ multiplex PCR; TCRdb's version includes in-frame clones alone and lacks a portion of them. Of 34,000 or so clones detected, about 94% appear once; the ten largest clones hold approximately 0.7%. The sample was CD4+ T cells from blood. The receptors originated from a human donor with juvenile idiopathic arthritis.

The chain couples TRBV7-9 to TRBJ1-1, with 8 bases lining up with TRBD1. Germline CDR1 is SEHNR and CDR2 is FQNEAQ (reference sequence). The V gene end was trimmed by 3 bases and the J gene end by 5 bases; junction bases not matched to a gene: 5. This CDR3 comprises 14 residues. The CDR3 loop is CASSFRQGRTEAFF. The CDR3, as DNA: TGTGCCAGCAGCTTTAGACAGGGGCGGACTGAAGCTTTCTTT.

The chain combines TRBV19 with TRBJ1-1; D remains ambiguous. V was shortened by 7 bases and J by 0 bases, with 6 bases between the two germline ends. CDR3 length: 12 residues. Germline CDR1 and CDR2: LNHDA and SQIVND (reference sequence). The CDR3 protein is CASKYMNTEAFF. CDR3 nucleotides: TGTGCCAGTAAGTACATGAACACTGAAGCTTTCTTT.

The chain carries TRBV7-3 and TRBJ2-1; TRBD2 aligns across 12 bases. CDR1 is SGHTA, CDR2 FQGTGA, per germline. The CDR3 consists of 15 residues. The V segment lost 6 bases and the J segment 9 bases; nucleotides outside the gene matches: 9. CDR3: CASSRSSGGASEQFF. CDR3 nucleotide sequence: TGTGCCAGCAGTCGATCTAGCGGGGGGGCAAGTGAGCAGTTCTTC.

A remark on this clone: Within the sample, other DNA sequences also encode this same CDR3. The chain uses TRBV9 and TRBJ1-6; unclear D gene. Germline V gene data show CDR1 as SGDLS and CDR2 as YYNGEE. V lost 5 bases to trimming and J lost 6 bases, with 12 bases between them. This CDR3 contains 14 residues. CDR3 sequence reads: CASRGGEGNSPLHF. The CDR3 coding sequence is TGTGCCAGCAGGGGCGGTGAGGGTAATTCACCCCTCCACTTT. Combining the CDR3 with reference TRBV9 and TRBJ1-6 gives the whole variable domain DSGVTQTPKHLITATGQRVTLRCSPRSGDLSVYWYQQSLDQGLQFLIQYYNGEERAKGNILERFSAQQFPDLHSELNLSSLELGDSALYFCASRGGEGNSPLHFGNGTRLTVT.

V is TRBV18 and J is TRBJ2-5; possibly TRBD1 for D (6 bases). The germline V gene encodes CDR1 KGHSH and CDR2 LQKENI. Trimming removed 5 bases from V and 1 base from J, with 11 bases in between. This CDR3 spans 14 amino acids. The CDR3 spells CASSVGQSQETQYF. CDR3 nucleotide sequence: TGTGCCAGCTCAGTCGGACAGAGCCAAGAGACCCAGTACTTC.

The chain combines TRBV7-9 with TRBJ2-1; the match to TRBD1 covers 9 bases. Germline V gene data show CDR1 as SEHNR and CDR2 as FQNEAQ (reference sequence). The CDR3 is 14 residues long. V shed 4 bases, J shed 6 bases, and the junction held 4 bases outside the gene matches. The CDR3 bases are TGTGCCAGCAGCTGGGGACAGGGAAGCAATGAGCAGTTCTTC. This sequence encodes CASSWGQGSNEQFF.

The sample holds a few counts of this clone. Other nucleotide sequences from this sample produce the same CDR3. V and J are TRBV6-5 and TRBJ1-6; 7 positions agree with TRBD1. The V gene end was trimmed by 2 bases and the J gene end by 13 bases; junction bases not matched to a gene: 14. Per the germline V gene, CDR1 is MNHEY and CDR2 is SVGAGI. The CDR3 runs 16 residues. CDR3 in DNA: TGTGCCAGCAGTTACCCCGGGGCCAGGGGGATTTCCCCCCTCCACTTT. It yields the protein CASSYPGARGISPLHF.

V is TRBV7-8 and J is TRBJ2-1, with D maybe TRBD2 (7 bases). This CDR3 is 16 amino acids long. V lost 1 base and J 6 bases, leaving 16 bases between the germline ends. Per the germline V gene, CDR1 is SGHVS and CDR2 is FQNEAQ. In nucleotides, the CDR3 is TGTGCCAGCAGCTTAGGAAGGGGGGGCCATTTCAATGAGCAGTTCTTC. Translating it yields CASSLGRGGHFNEQFF.

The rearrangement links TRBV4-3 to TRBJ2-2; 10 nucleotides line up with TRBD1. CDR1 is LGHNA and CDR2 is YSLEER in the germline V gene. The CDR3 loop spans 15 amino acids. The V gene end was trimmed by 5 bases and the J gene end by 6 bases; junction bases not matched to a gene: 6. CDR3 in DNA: TGCGCCAGCAGCAGTCAGGGACAGGGGCCCGGGGAGCTGTTTTTT. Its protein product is CASSSQGQGPGELFF.